The 10 T cell receptor beta chains below all came from one sample that was sequenced in a study of STAT3 mutations in large granular lymphocyte leukemia. Study-level results: At least one immunodominant TCR beta clonotype appeared in every T-cell large granular lymphocyte leukemia patient.

The table came from immunoSEQ multiplex PCR; TCRdb's copy has only in-frame clones and leaves some out. The sample lists about 19,000 clones; approximately 92% were seen once. No antigen has been identified for these receptors. Sequences were obtained from peripheral blood mononuclear cells. The receptors stem from a man aged 60-69 years with T-cell large granular lymphocyte leukemia. Some clones in this sample may be carry-over from other donors' samples.

This chain connects TRBV5-6 to TRBJ2-5; 8 bases match TRBD1. This CDR3 has 14 amino acids. Trimming removed 4 bases from V and 5 bases from J; junction bases left unmatched: 7. Germline-derived CDR1 and CDR2 are SGHDT and YYEEEE. This CDR3 is CASSLRQGWETQYF. Written as DNA, the CDR3 is TGTGCCAGCAGCCTCCGACAGGGGTGGGAGACCCAGTACTTC. The entire variable domain, with the rest obtained from reference TRBV5-6 and TRBJ2-5, is as follows: DAGVTQSPTHLIKTRGQQVTLRCSPKSGHDTVSWYQQALGQGPQFIFQYYEEEERQRGNFPDRFSGHQFPNYSSELNVNALLLGDSALYLCASSLRQGWETQYFGPGTRLLVL.

The rearrangement uses TRBV9 and TRBJ1-1; 8 positions agree with TRBD1. There are 13 residues in the CDR3. With 4 bases clipped from V and 7 bases from J, the junction kept 6 bases outside the gene matches. From germline, CDR1 is SGDLS and CDR2 YYNGEE. The CDR3 nucleotides are TGTGCCAGCAGCTCCACGACAGGGGTTGAAGCTTTCTTT. Encoded protein: CASSSTTGVEAFF.

The chain's CDR3 is CASSFYRGTGELFF. In nucleotides, the CDR3 is TGCGCCAGCAGTTTCTACAGGGGTACCGGGGAGCTGTTTTTT. This sequence joins TRBV5-1 and TRBJ2-2, with 7 bases identical to TRBD1. J lost 5 bases, V lost 5 bases, and 6 bases had no gene match. This CDR3 is 14 amino acids long. CDR1 and CDR2 from the germline V gene are SGHRS and YFSETQ.

The chain is built from TRBV7-8 and TRBJ2-7; D gene uncertain. V was trimmed by 5 bases and J by 1 base, leaving 12 bases between them. The CDR3 loop spans 14 amino acids. The germline V gene has CDR1 SGHVS and CDR2 FQNEAQ. This CDR3 is CASSPWTLSYEQYF. The CDR3, as DNA: TGTGCCAGCAGCCCCTGGACCCTTTCCTACGAGCAGTACTTC.

The chain combines TRBV6-5 with TRBJ2-6; D gene unclear. This CDR3 is 14 amino acids long. CDR1 MNHEY and CDR2 SVGAGI come from the germline V gene. The V gene lost 8 bases and the J gene lost 3 bases, with 11 bases spanning the gap. The CDR3 spells CASSGGYGANVLTF. The CDR3 DNA reads as TGTGCCAGCTCTGGCGGCTATGGGGCCAACGTCCTGACTTTC.

V and J are TRBV4-1 and TRBJ2-7, with a tentative D call TRBD1 (5 bases). Trimming cost V 4 bases and J 5 bases, with 21 bases left between them. From germline, CDR1 is MGHRA and CDR2 YSYEKL. The CDR3 loop spans 16 amino acids. CDR3 in DNA: TGCGCCAGCAGCCCATCCCCCAGGGAAAAGAGAAACGAGCAGTACTTC. Protein: CASSPSPREKRNEQYF.

The chain links TRBV28 to TRBJ2-3; 8 nucleotides agree with TRBD2. Looked up from germline, CDR1 is MDHEN and CDR2 is SYDVKM. This CDR3 is built from 17 residues. The V gene end was trimmed by 6 bases and the J gene end by 7 bases; junction bases not matched to a gene: 18. Here the CDR3 DNA reads TGTGCCAGCAGCAACCAACCTCGTAGCGGGACGAGGTATACGCAGTATTTT. Protein product: CASSNQPRSGTRYTQYF.

The chain uses TRBV5-1 and TRBJ1-4; a possible D gene is TRBD1 (5 bases). CDR1 SGHRS and CDR2 YFSETQ come from the germline V gene. The length of the CDR3 is 13 residues. V lost 3 bases to trimming and J lost 8 bases, with 11 bases between them. The CDR3 spells CASSSRVGEKLFF. The CDR3 DNA reads as TGCGCCAGCAGCTCCAGGGTGGGGGAAAAACTGTTTTTT.

The V call is TRBV19, the J call TRBJ2-1; D may be TRBD1 or TRBD2 (5 bases each). The CDR3 sequence is 16 residues long. The germline V gene encodes CDR1 LNHDA and CDR2 SQIVND (reference sequence). V was shortened by 3 bases and J by 4 bases, with 16 bases between the two germline ends. Here the CDR3 reads CASSIEGFALYNEQFF. Written as DNA, the CDR3 is TGTGCCAGTAGTATTGAGGGGTTCGCCTTATACAATGAGCAGTTCTTC.

This clone was observed a handful of times. The chain carries TRBV18 and TRBJ2-7; TRBD1 or TRBD2 may be the D gene (5 bases each). V lost 11 bases, J lost 2 bases, and 19 bases lay in between. The germline gives CDR1 KGHSH, CDR2 LQKENI. This CDR3 contains 14 residues. The chain's CDR3 is CASAVGDGTYEQYF. CDR3 in DNA: TGTGCCTCAGCGGTAGGGGACGGGACCTACGAGCAGTACTTC.